This entry lists 4 T cell receptor beta chains sequenced from one sample in a study of CD8+CD57+ T cells in acquired aplastic anemia. The use of genomic DNA as template underpinned the TCR beta VDJ and CDR3 profiling. Via MiXCR, TCRdb re-called the reads, giving one row per CDR3 protein. Among approximately 380,000 distinct CDR3 sequences listed, about two thirds were seen once. The sample consisted of sorted CD4+, CD8+, or CD8+CD57+ T cells (not recorded which) from PBMCs. The receptors originated from a human donor in good health, serving as a control.

A few counts support this clonotype. A much larger clonotype is one base distant, so this may be a read error. The V and J genes are TRBV10-3 and TRBJ2-1; 8 bases fit TRBD1. CDR1 and CDR2 (germline): ENHRY, SYGVKD. This CDR3 comprises 13 residues. The CDR3 DNA sequence: TGTGCCAGCAGTTACCCCGGGACAGGTGGAGAGTTCTTC. Residues: CASSYPGTGGEFF.

Worth noting for this clonotype: One end of the junction does not line up with germline, which may come from a read error. V gene TRBV29-1 combines with J gene TRBJ1-2; the D gene is possibly TRBD1 (5 bases). The CDR3 spans 12 residues. Germline CDR1 is SQVTM and CDR2 is ANQGSEA. CDR3 coding DNA: TGCAGCGTCGTGGGGGGTGCTTATGGCTACCCCTTC. Protein: CSVVGGAYGYPF. Filled out from reference TRBV29-1 and TRBJ1-2, the complete variable domain reads SAVISQKPSRDICQRGTSLTIQCQVDSQVTMMFWYRQQPGQSLTLIATANQGSEATYESGFVIDKFPISRPNLTFSTLTVSNMSPEDSSIYLCSVVGGAYGYPFGSGTRLTVV.

This clonotype was counted ten times or more. The rearrangement links TRBV20-1 to TRBJ1-5, with 7 bases lining up with TRBD1. The CDR3 runs 16 residues. CDR1 DFQATT and CDR2 SNEGSKA come from the germline V gene (reference sequence). V lost 3 bases and J lost 0; bases outside the gene matches: 8. CDR3 in amino acids: CSASQTGAHSNQPQHF. CDR3 nucleotides: TGCAGTGCTAGCCAAACAGGGGCACATAGCAATCAGCCCCAGCATTTT.

The CDR3 reads CSVGSSRTADNEQFF. The CDR3 DNA reads TGCAGCGTTGGTTCCTCTCGGACAGCAGACAATGAGCAGTTCTTC. J is TRBJ2-1 and V is TRBV29-1, with a tentative D call TRBD1 (6 bases). Per germline, CDR1 SQVTM and CDR2 ANQGSEA. The CDR3 runs 15 residues. Trimming stripped 4 bases from V and 5 bases from J, with 18 bases between.